This passage covers 27 T cell receptor beta chains from one sample sequenced in a study of T cell repertoires in cytomegalovirus infection. A single record per CDR3 protein comes from TCRdb applying MiXCR to the reads. The table records approximately 550,000 distinct CDR3 sequences, 15% to 20% of them present only once. Sample: CD8+ T cells from PBMCs. The receptors stem from a human donor in good health (CMV status not recorded). Some clones in this sample may be carry-over from other donors' samples.

This clonotype came up many times. The chain couples TRBV19 to TRBJ2-7, with D perhaps matching TRBD2 (5 bases). This CDR3 contains 13 residues. CDR1 LNHDA and CDR2 SQIVND come from the germline V gene (reference sequence). The V end lost 6 bases, the J end lost 7 bases, and 16 bases lay between the germline ends. CDR3 DNA sequence: TGTGCCAGTAGATCCCGACTCTCGGGAGAGCAGTACTTC. The encoded protein is CASRSRLSGEQYF.

In its sample, this clonotype was seen a few times. CDR3: CASSLGSQEAFF. The CDR3 region has the DNA TGTGCCAGCAGCTTAGGGTCCCAGGAAGCTTTCTTT. The chain combines TRBV13 with TRBJ1-1; D unresolved. The CDR3 spans 12 residues. The V end lost 0 bases, the J end lost 8 bases, and 7 bases lay between the germline ends. Looked up from germline, CDR1 is PRHDT and CDR2 is FYEKMQ (reference sequence). The full variable domain, in which reference TRBV13 and TRBJ1-1 provide the parts outside the CDR3, is AAGVIQSPRHLIKEKRETATLKCYPIPRHDTVYWYQQGPGQDPQFLISFYEKMQSDKGSIPDRFSAQQFSDYHSELNMSSLELGDSALYFCASSLGSQEAFFGQGTRLTVV.

The chain has TRBV24-1 and TRBJ2-7, with TRBD1 as a possible D gene (5 bases). The V gene lost 3 bases and the J gene lost 5 bases, with 13 bases spanning the gap. The CDR3 length is 14 residues. Germline CDR1 KGHDR, CDR2 SFDVKD. Here the CDR3 reads CATSDRGSQDEQYF. As DNA, the CDR3 is TGTGCCACCAGTGATCGCGGTTCACAGGACGAGCAGTACTTC.

This clonotype was seen at least ten times. V and J are TRBV12-3 or TRBV12-4 and TRBJ2-3; tentatively, D is TRBD1 (5 bases). V shed 3 bases and J shed 8 bases, with 15 bases lying between them. The CDR3 consists of 14 residues. DNA for the CDR3: TGTGCCAGCAGTTTCGATAGGGGATGGAGTACGCAGTATTTT. Encoded protein: CASSFDRGWSTQYF.

This clonotype was counted ten times or more. The chain carries TRBV28 and TRBJ1-4, with D perhaps TRBD1 (5 bases). In germline, CDR1 is MDHEN, CDR2 SYDVKM. The CDR3 has 16 residues. Trimming removed 8 bases at V and 8 bases at J, with 24 bases between. The CDR3: CASRKAGTPGGEKLFF. DNA of the CDR3: TGTGCCAGCCGAAAGGCGGGGACCCCCGGGGGAGAAAAACTGTTTTTT.

The genes are TRBV7-9 and TRBJ2-7, with a tentative D call TRBD2 (5 bases). The CDR3 runs to 14 residues. V was shortened by 1 base and J by 3 bases, with 10 bases between the two germline ends. Germline V gene data show CDR1 as SEHNR and CDR2 as FQNEAQ (reference sequence). CDR3 sequence: CASSLESRDYEQYF. The CDR3 DNA is TGTGCCAGCAGCTTAGAAAGTCGGGACTACGAGCAGTACTTC. The full variable domain, with the rest looked up from reference TRBV7-9 and TRBJ2-7, is DTGVSQNPRHKITKRGQNVTFRCDPISEHNRLYWYRQTLGQGPEFLTYFQNEAQLEKSRLLSDRFSAERPKGSFSTLEIQRTEQGDSAMYLCASSLESRDYEQYFGPGTRLTVT.

The V call is TRBV27, the J call TRBJ2-1, with TRBD2 identical over 8 bases. J was trimmed by 6 bases and V by 6 bases; bases with no gene match: 7. The length of the CDR3 is 14 residues. Germline CDR1 reads MNHEY; CDR2 reads SMNVEV (reference sequence). The CDR3 region has the DNA TGTGCCAGCAGACCGGGAGGGCACGTCAATGAGCAGTTCTTC. Its protein is CASRPGGHVNEQFF.

Only one count was recorded for this clonotype. This clone may be a read error of a much larger clone one base away. The genes are TRBV7-9 and TRBJ2-7; D is undetermined. The CDR3 contains 15 residues. Looked up from germline, CDR1 is SEHNR and CDR2 is FQNEAQ (reference sequence). CDR3 DNA: TGTGCCGGCAGCCCCCCCCCCCCTCGGACCTACGAGCAGTACTTC. Its translation: CAGSPPPPRTYEQYF.

This clonotype has a handful of counts. J is TRBJ2-5 and V is TRBV5-1, with D possibly matching TRBD2 (6 bases). This CDR3 has 16 amino acids. CDR1 is SGHRS, CDR2 YFSETQ, per germline. The V and J ends lost 1 base and 2 bases respectively, with 15 bases between them. CDR3 residues: CASSLTSRRKQETQYF. The CDR3 DNA follows: TGCGCCAGCAGCTTGACTAGCCGGAGGAAGCAAGAGACCCAGTACTTC.

Comments on this clonotype: It may be a read error: a sequence one base away is much more abundant. This chain links TRBV7-8 with TRBJ2-3; D might be TRBD1 (5 bases). The germline V gene encodes CDR1 SGHVS and CDR2 FQNEAQ. The CDR3 runs to 14 residues. CDR3 region: CASSLLQGTETQYF. The CDR3 bases are TGTGCCAGCAGCTTACTCCAGGGAACAGAGACGCAGTATTTT.

This chain uses TRBV10-1 with TRBJ2-1; D remains ambiguous. Trimming removed 4 bases at V and 6 bases at J, with 4 bases between. The length of the CDR3 is 11 residues. Germline lookup yields CDR1 WNHNN and CDR2 SYGVQD (reference sequence). CDR3 in DNA: TGCGCCAGCAGTGCTAGCAATGAGCAGTTCTTC. Translated, it gives CASSASNEQFF.

The genes are TRBV12-3 or TRBV12-4 and TRBJ1-1, with D unresolved. This CDR3 is built from 13 residues. Trimming shortened V by 4 bases and J by 1 base, and 7 bases separated the two germline ends. The chain's CDR3 is CASSYLPNTEAFF. In DNA, the CDR3 is TGTGCCAGCAGTTACTTACCGAACACTGAAGCTTTCTTT.

This clonotype came up many times. The rearrangement links TRBV6-5 to TRBJ2-7; D ambiguous. Germline V gene sequence: CDR1 MNHEY, CDR2 SVGAGI. This CDR3 spans 13 amino acids. The V gene lost 2 bases and the J gene lost 0 bases, with 5 bases spanning the gap. The CDR3 is CASSYSSSYEQYF. As DNA, the CDR3 is TGTGCCAGCAGTTACAGTAGCTCCTACGAGCAGTACTTC.

About this clonotype: Because it lacks the conserved phenylalanine or tryptophan at the end, this CDR3 is likely a read error. The V gene is TRBV18, the J gene TRBJ2-7, with D possibly being TRBD1 (6 bases). Germline lookup yields CDR1 KGHSH and CDR2 LQKENI. The CDR3 is 14 residues long. V lost 6 bases, J lost 1 base, and 13 bases lay in between. The CDR3 nucleotides read TGTGCCAGCTCGCGGACAGCTGAATCCTACGAGCAGTACTCC. Its protein product is CASSRTAESYEQYS.

This clonotype was observed many times. The V and J genes are TRBV7-2 and TRBJ2-3, with D perhaps TRBD1 or TRBD2 (5 bases each). The germline CDR1 and CDR2 sequences are SGHTA and FQGNSA. V was clipped by 1 base and J by 5 bases, with 16 bases between them. The CDR3 contains 16 residues. The DNA for the CDR3 is TGTGCCAGCAGCTTAGTCCCGGGGCGAATGGAAGATACGCAGTATTTT. Protein: CASSLVPGRMEDTQYF.

This clonotype was seen repeatedly, ten times or more. V and J are TRBV12-3 or TRBV12-4 and TRBJ2-7; 7 nucleotides agree with TRBD1. The CDR3 spans 16 residues. V was clipped by 0 bases and J by 1 base; unmatched bases: 6. The CDR3 is CASSLAGTGASYEQYF. DNA of the CDR3: TGTGCCAGCAGTTTAGCCGGAACAGGGGCTTCCTACGAGCAGTACTTC.

Only a few counts were recorded for this clonotype. The V and J genes are TRBV5-4 and TRBJ2-1; TRBD2 agrees at 7 bases. This CDR3 has 13 residues. Germline CDR1 reads SGHNT; CDR2 reads YYREEE (reference sequence). V trimming: 4 bases; J trimming: 4 bases; junction bases outside the gene matches: 2. The chain's CDR3 is CASSKRDYNEQFF. In nucleotides, the CDR3 is TGTGCCAGCAGCAAGCGGGATTACAATGAGCAGTTCTTC. Variable domain in full (rest from reference TRBV5-4 and TRBJ2-1): ETGVTQSPTHLIKTRGQQVTLRCSSQSGHNTVSWYQQALGQGPQFIFQYYREEENGRGNFPPRFSGLQFPNYSSELNVNALELDDSALYLCASSKRDYNEQFFGPGTRLTVL.

In its sample, this clonotype was seen a few times. The chain combines TRBV4-2 with TRBJ2-7; D is unclear. CDR3 size: 11 residues. Trimming cost V 1 base and J 8 bases, with 6 bases left between them. The V gene's germline CDR1 is LGHNA and CDR2 YNFKEQ. The CDR3: CASSQGKQQYF. DNA for the CDR3: TGTGCCAGCAGCCAAGGCAAGCAGCAGTACTTC.

Many counts were recorded for this clonotype. The chain employs TRBV27 and TRBJ1-5, with D perhaps TRBD1 (5 bases). V was trimmed by 5 bases and J by 5 bases, leaving 13 bases between them. Germline loops: CDR1 MNHEY, CDR2 SMNVEV (reference sequence). The CDR3 contains 14 residues. The CDR3, as DNA: TGTGCCAGCAGTAGGCAGGGCTTGGATCAGCCCCAGCATTTT. Its protein is CASSRQGLDQPQHF.

The chain uses TRBV3-1 and TRBJ2-3, with TRBD2 matching 9 bases. Germline V CDR1 and CDR2: LGHDT, YNNKEL (reference sequence). The junction had 9 bases not matched to a gene; V was cut back by 6 bases and J by 2 bases. The CDR3 spans 16 residues. As DNA, the CDR3 is TGTGCCAGCAGTCCAGGACTAGCGACAACCACAGATACGCAGTATTTT. This sequence encodes CASSPGLATTTDTQYF.

This clonotype was observed at least ten times. The gene calls are TRBV28 and TRBJ2-1; 8 positions agree with TRBD1. V was pared by 6 bases and J by 8 bases, with 6 bases of the junction left unmatched. This CDR3 is built from 13 residues. Per germline, CDR1 MDHEN and CDR2 SYDVKM. CDR3 residues: CASRDRENDEQFF. The CDR3 nucleotides read TGTGCCAGCAGGGACAGGGAAAACGATGAGCAGTTCTTC.

At least ten counts were recorded for this clonotype. The chain couples TRBV7-8 to TRBJ1-5; 10 nucleotides line up with TRBD1. CDR1 is SGHVS and CDR2 is FQNEAQ in the germline V gene. V was pared by 3 bases and J by 5 bases, with 4 bases of the junction left unmatched. The CDR3 is made up of 15 amino acids. The CDR3 loop reads CASSFGGQGYQPQHF. Written as DNA, the CDR3 is TGTGCCAGCAGCTTTGGGGGACAGGGGTATCAGCCCCAGCATTTT.

V usage is TRBV4-2 and J usage is TRBJ1-2; D ambiguous. In germline, CDR1 is LGHNA, CDR2 YNFKEQ. The V gene lost 0 bases and the J gene lost 6 bases, with 8 bases spanning the gap. CDR3 size: 13 residues. The CDR3 here is CASSQDRGDGYTF. For the CDR3, the DNA is TGTGCCAGCAGCCAAGATCGCGGGGATGGCTACACCTTC.

The table lists this clonotype with many counts. The chain combines TRBV11-2 with TRBJ2-1; 10 positions agree with TRBD2. CDR1 is SGHAT, CDR2 FQNNGV, per germline. The CDR3 totals 15 residues. Trimming removed 6 bases from V and 7 bases from J; junction bases left unmatched: 9. The CDR3 spells CASSLLAGAQNEQFF. CDR3 bases: TGTGCCAGCAGTCTGCTAGCGGGGGCCCAGAATGAGCAGTTCTTC.

This clonotype was recorded a few times. CDR3 protein: CASSLLGPGSYNEQFF. The CDR3 coding sequence is TGCGCCAGCAGCTTGCTGGGCCCCGGATCTTACAATGAGCAGTTCTTC. This chain uses TRBV5-1 with TRBJ2-1; D uncertain. The CDR3 extends over 16 amino acids. Germline CDR1 and CDR2: SGHRS and YFSETQ. The V and J ends lost 1 base and 4 bases respectively, with 15 bases between them.

This clonotype was observed a few times. The chain is built from TRBV7-3 and TRBJ1-6; 10 positions match TRBD1. J was trimmed by 7 bases and V by 4 bases; bases with no gene match: 1. Germline CDR1 is SGHTA and CDR2 is FQGTGA. The CDR3 length is 14 residues. Here the CDR3 reads CASSWGQGNSPLHF. The CDR3 DNA reads TGTGCCAGCAGCTGGGGACAGGGGAATTCACCCCTCCACTTT. Together with reference TRBV7-3 and TRBJ1-6, the CDR3 gives the full variable domain: GAGVSQTPSNKVTEKGKYVELRCDPISGHTALYWYRQSLGQGPEFLIYFQGTGAADDSGLPNDRFFAVRPEGSVSTLKIQRTERGDSAVYLCASSWGQGNSPLHFGNGTRLTVT.

This clonotype was observed a handful of times. The gene calls are TRBV4-2 and TRBJ1-3; D uncertain. Trimming removed 0 bases at V and 5 bases at J, with 17 bases between. The CDR3 extends over 17 amino acids. Germline CDR1 is LGHNA and CDR2 is YNFKEQ. CDR3 sequence: CASSQDHGVGTRNTIYF. Here the CDR3 DNA reads TGTGCCAGCAGCCAAGATCACGGGGTCGGAACTCGAAACACCATATATTTT.